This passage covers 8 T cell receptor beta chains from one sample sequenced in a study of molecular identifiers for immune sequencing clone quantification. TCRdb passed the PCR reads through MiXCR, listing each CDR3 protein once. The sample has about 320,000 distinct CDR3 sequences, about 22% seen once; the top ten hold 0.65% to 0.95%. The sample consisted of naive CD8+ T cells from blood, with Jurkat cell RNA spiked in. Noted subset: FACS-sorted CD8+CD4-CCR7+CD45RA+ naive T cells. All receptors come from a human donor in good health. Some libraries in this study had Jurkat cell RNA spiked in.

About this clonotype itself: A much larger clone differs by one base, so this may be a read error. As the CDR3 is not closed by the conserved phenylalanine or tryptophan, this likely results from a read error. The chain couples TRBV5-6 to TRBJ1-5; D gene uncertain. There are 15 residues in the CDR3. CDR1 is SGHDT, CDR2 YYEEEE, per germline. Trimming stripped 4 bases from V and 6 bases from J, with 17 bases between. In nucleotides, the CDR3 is TGTGCCAGCAGCCGTACCCCAACCCCCAGTCAGCCCCAGCATTCT. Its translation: CASSRTPTPSQPQHS.

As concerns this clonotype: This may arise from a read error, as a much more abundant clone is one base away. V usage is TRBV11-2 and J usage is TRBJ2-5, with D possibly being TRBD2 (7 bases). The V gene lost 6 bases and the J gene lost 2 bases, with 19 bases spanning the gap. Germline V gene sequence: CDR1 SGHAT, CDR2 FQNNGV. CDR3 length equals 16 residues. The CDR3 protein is CASSSHRGGWQETQYF. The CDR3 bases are TGTGCCAGCAGTTCCCATAGGGGGGGATGGCAAGAGACCCAGTACTTC. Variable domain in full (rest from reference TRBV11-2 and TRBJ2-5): EAGVAQSPRYKIIEKRQSVAFWCNPISGHATLYWYQQILGQGPKLLIQFQNNGVVDDSQLPKDRFSAERLKGVDSTLKIQPAKLEDSAVYLCASSSHRGGWQETQYFGPGTRLLVL.

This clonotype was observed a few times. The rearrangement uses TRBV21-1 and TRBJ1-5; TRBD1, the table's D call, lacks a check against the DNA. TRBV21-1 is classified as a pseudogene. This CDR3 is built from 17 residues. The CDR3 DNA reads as TGTGCCAGCAGCAAAGAACTCGTTCCCAGGGGGAATCAGCCCCAGCATTTT. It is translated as CASSKELVPRGNQPQHF.

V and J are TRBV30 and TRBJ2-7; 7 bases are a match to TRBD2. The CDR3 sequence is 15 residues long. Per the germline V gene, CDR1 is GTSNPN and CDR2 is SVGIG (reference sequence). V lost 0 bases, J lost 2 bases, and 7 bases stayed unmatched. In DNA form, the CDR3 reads TGTGCCTGGAGTGTACTCGCGGGAGCAGCCTACGAGCAGTACTTC. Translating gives CAWSVLAGAAYEQYF.

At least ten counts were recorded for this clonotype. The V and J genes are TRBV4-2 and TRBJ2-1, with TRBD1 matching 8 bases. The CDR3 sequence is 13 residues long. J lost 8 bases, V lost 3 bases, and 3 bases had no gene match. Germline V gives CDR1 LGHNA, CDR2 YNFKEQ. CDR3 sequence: CASSHADRDEQFF. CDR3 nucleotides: TGTGCCAGCAGCCATGCGGACAGGGATGAGCAGTTCTTC.

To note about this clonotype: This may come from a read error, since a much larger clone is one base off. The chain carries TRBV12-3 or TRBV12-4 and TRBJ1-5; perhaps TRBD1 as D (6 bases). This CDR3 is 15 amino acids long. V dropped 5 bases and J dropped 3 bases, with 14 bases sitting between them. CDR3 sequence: CASSHGPGANQPQHF. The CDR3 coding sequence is TGTGCCAGCAGTCACGGGCCGGGGGCCAATCAGCCCCAGCATTTT.

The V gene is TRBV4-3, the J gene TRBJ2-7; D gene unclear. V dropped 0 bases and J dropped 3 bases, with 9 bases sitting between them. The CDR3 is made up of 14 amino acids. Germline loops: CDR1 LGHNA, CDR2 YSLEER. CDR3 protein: CASSQDRAGYEQYF. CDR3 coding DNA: TGCGCCAGCAGCCAAGATAGGGCAGGCTACGAGCAGTACTTC.

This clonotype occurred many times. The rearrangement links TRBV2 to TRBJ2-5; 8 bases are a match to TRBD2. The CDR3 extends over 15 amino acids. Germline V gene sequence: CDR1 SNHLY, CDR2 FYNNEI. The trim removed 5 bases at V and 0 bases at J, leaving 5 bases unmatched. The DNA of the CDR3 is TGTGCCAGCAGTTCTGCGGGAGGTTACCAAGAGACCCAGTACTTC. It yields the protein CASSSAGGYQETQYF.